This T cell receptor beta chain was sequenced during a study of brain metastases from non-small cell lung cancer. Study-wide results and caveats: T-cell infiltration was lower in brain metastases than primaries (P < 0.001). TCR repertoires overlapped largely between brain metastases and matched primaries. Compared with their matched primary tumors, roughly 64% of brain metastases showed expanded T-cell clones.

For this clone: Its antigen remains unknown.

V lost 2 bases and J lost 1, with 10 bases in between. The CDR3 spans 15 residues. Per the germline V gene, CDR1 is SGHTA and CDR2 is FQGTGA. Profiling relied on immunoSEQ multiplex PCR, and the TCRdb table lists in-frame clones only, not all of them. The table has 2,000 to 2,500 clones, roughly 84% seen once. Source material: tissue from a brain metastasis. The TCR originated in a donor at least 40 years old with non-small cell lung cancer. The rearrangement uses TRBV7-3 and TRBJ2-3; D may be TRBD2 (6 bases). Here the CDR3 reads CASSLDGSRTDTQYF. The CDR3 DNA reads TGTGCCAGCAGCTTAGACGGGAGCCGCACAGATACGCAGTATTTT.